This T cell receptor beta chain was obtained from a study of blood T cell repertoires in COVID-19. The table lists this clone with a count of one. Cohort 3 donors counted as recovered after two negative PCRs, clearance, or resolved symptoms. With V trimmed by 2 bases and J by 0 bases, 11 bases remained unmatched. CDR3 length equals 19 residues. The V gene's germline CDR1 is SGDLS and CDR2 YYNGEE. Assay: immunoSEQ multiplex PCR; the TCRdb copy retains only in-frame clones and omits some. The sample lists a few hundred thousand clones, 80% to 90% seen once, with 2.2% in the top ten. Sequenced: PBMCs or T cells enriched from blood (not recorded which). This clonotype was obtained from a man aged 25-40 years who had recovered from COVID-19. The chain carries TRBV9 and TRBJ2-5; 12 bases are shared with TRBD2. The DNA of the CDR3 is TGTGCCAGCAGCGTCCGGCCCTCTAGCGGGGGGGATTACCAAGAGACCCAGTACTTC. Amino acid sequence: CASSVRPSSGGDYQETQYF. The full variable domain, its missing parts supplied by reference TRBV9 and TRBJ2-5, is DSGVTQTPKHLITATGQRVTLRCSPRSGDLSVYWYQQSLDQGLQFLIQYYNGEERAKGNILERFSAQQFPDLHSELNLSSLELGDSALYFCASSVRPSSGGDYQETQYFGPGTRLLVL.